The text below deals with one TCR beta chain. Its antigen is unknown. The data stem from a study of PD-L1 blockade in urothelial cancer. Findings of the study overall: Enhanced expansion of tumor-associated blood clones at 3 weeks characterized durable-benefit patients.

Only in-frame clones appear in the TCRdb table, and some are missing; sequencing was by immunoSEQ multiplex PCR. This sample has 20,000 to 25,000 clones, with about 93% found just once. Time point in this sample: peripheral blood 6 weeks after treatment start. Sequencing was performed on PBMCs, taken around atezolizumab (anti-PD-L1) treatment. The TCR was taken from a woman between 55 and 75 years old with urothelial cancer.

This CDR3 reads CSVEISDRVYEQYF. CDR3 nucleotide sequence: TGCAGCGTTGAAATCTCGGACAGGGTCTACGAGCAGTACTTC. The chain links TRBV29-1 to TRBJ2-7; 8 bases agree with TRBD1. This CDR3 is built from 14 residues. V lost 2 bases, J lost 3 bases, and 6 bases stayed unmatched. CDR1 and CDR2 from the germline V gene are SQVTM and ANQGSEA.